The clone carrying this TCR beta chain showed up just a few times. In TCRdb, the RACE reads were re-called with MiXCR into one record per CDR3 protein. The data show roughly 190,000 distinct CDR3 sequences, approximately 20% seen once. This specimen belongs to a study of human T cells and chemical hapten exposure. As for time point: patch test 1, 2 weeks after DPC sensitization. Treatment in this sample: therapeutic diphenylcyclopropenone sensitization with weekly scalp DPC. This receptor was taken from a woman between 50 and 59 years old with alopecia areata. Some clones in this sample may be carry-over from other donors' samples. Source: whole blood, taken in connection with sensitization to the hapten diphenylcyclopropenone (DPC).

CDR3: CASSHSSEKYGYTF. CDR3 bases: TGTGCCAGCAGCCATAGTTCGGAGAAGTATGGCTACACCTTC. The chain couples TRBV3-1 to TRBJ1-2; D unresolved. V was trimmed by 3 bases and J by 5 bases, leaving 13 bases between them. CDR3 length: 14 residues. The germline V gene has CDR1 LGHDT and CDR2 YNNKEL (reference sequence).